A single T cell receptor beta chain is shown here with its context. These data come from a study of tissue T cells after allogeneic stem cell transplantation. The table came from immunoSEQ multiplex PCR; TCRdb's copy has only in-frame clones and leaves some out. The sample has about 6,300 clones, 65% to 80% seen once; the top ten hold roughly 7.5%. The CDR3 contains 13 residues. V lost 4 bases, J lost 0 bases, and 3 bases lay in between. CDR1 and CDR2 from the germline V gene are SGHTA and FQGTGA. This TCR came from a woman between 18 and 49 years old with breast cancer. The sequencing used tissue from the rectum, collected at autopsy. The rearrangement links TRBV7-3 to TRBJ2-2, with D unclear. The CDR3 loop reads CASSSANTGELFF. The CDR3 region has the DNA TGTGCCAGCAGCTCCGCGAACACCGGGGAGCTGTTTTTT.